This T cell receptor (beta chain) is drawn from a study of CD8+ T cells in alopecia areata. The wider study: For the treated group, dosing was oral tofacitinib at 5 to 10 mg twice daily. Dosing spanned 6 to 18 months on tofacitinib, then 6 months off drug.

Trimming stripped 3 bases from V and 1 base from J, with 12 bases between. This CDR3 has 15 amino acids. Germline V CDR1 and CDR2: GTSNPN, SVGIG (reference sequence). The authors extracted RNA and reverse transcribed it into cDNA as the sequencing template. The assay was immunoSEQ multiplex PCR, and TCRdb's table has in-frame clones only and misses some. The sample records 200,000 to 250,000 clones, 57% being singletons. This chain uses TRBV30 with TRBJ1-4; tentative D call: TRBD1 (6 bases). This receptor was taken from a human donor with alopecia areata. Here the sequenced sample was CD4+ T cells sorted from blood, taken at week 0. CDR3 amino acids: CAWRVGGGTNEKLFF. The DNA of the CDR3 is TGTGCCTGGAGGGTCGGGGGCGGAACTAATGAAAAACTGTTTTTT.